This is a list of T cell receptor beta chains from one sample in a study of blood T cell repertoires in COVID-19. Only in-frame clones appear in the TCRdb table, and some are missing; sequencing was by immunoSEQ multiplex PCR. The repertoire includes 150,000 to 200,000 clones, under 85% of them detected once, and around 6.9% sits in the top ten. Sequencing was carried out using peripheral blood. The receptor set was obtained from a man older than 75 with COVID-19, enrolled during active disease. CDR3s include the opening cysteine and the closing phenylalanine or tryptophan.

TRBV5-1 | CASSLAWAGGQETQYF
TRBV7-9 | CASSLEAVTGGGEQYF
TRBV28 | CASSLLAPGELFF
TRBV6-6 | CASSRLHSRSDYEQYF
TRBV18 | CASSPPGAHYEQYF
TRBV6-1 | CASSDPGTGGGYTF
TRBV28 | CASSLVPGNSPLHF
TRBV18 | CASSKDRGASGNTIYF
TRBV5-1 | CASSLGRGIFPYNSPLHF
TRBV9 | CASSAGLAGGYRDTQYF
TRBV2 | CASILNTIYF
TRBV7-8 | CASSLGSSYNSPLHF
TRBV6-5 | CASSSTGGSYEQYF
TRBV19 | CASSSGRLGADSNQPQHF
TRBV4-2 | CASSQDRDPKETQYF
TRBV29-1 | CSVRTNQETQYF
TRBV4-2 | CASSQDYRVILFF
TRBV18 | CASSPRGSGANVLTF
TRBV4-1 | CASSQGGQANYGYTF
TRBV3-1/TRBV3-2 | CASSTRQGSYEQYF